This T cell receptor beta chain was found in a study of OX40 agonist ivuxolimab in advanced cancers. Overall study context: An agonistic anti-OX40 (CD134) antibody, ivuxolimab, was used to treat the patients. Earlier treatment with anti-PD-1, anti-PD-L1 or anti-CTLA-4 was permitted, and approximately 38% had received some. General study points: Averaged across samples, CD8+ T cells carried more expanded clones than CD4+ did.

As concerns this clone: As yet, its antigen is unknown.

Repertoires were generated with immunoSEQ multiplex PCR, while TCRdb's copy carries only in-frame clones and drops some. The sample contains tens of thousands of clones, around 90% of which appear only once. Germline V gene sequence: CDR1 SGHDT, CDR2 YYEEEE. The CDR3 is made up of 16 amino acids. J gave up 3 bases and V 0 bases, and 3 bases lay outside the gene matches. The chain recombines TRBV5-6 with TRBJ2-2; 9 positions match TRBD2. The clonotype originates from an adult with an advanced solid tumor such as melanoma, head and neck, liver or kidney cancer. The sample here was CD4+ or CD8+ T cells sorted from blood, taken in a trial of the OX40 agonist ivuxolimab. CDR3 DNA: TGTGCCAGCAGCTTGGAACTAGCGGGCTACACCGGGGAGCTGTTTTTT. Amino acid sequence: CASSLELAGYTGELFF.